This T cell receptor (beta chain) was captured by sequencing in a study of technical replicates of blood from a handful of donors. The CDR3 is 20 amino acids. Profiling relied on immunoSEQ multiplex PCR, and the TCRdb table lists in-frame clones only, not all of them. Among roughly 70,000 clones listed, under 98% were seen once. The J gene is TRBJ2-5, the V gene TRBV21-1; TRBD2 reflects the table's D call only, with no check against the DNA. TRBV21-1 is described as a pseudogene. The TCR originated in a human donor in good health. Sequenced input: T cells isolated from PBMCs. CDR3 loop: CASSPTRAGGLKGFQETQYF. The CDR3 bases are TGTGCCAGCAGCCCAACCCGAGCGGGAGGGCTCAAAGGGTTCCAAGAGACCCAGTACTTC.